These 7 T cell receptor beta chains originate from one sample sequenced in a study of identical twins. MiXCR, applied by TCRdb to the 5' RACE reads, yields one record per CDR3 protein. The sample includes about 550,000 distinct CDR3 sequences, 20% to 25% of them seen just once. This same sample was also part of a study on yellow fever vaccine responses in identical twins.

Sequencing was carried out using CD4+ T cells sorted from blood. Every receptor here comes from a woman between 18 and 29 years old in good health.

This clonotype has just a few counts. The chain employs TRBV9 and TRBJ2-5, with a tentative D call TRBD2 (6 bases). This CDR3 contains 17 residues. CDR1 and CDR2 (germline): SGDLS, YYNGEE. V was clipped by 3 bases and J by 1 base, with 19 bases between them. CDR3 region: CASSERFGGSLQETQYF. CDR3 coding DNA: TGTGCCAGCAGCGAACGTTTTGGAGGGTCCCTCCAAGAGACCCAGTACTTC.

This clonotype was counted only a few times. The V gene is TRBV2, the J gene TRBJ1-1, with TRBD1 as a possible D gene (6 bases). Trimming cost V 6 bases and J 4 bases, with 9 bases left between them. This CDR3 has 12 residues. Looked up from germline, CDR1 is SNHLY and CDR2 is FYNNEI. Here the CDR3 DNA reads TGTGCCAGCAGCGCCAGGGGCACTGAAGCTTTCTTT. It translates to CASSARGTEAFF.

The CDR3 protein is CTAKEGGYNEQFF. The CDR3 DNA follows: TGCACCGCCAAGGAAGGAGGTTACAATGAGCAGTTCTTC. The V call is TRBV20-1, the J call TRBJ2-1; possibly TRBD2 for D (5 bases). This CDR3 spans 13 amino acids. The germline V gene encodes CDR1 DFQATT and CDR2 SNEGSKA (reference sequence).

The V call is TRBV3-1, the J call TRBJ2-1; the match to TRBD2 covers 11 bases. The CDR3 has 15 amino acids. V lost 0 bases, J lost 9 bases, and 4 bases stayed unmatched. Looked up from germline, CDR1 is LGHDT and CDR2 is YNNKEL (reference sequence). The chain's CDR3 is CASSQDATSGIEQFF. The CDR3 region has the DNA TGTGCCAGCAGCCAAGATGCGACTAGCGGGATTGAGCAGTTCTTC.

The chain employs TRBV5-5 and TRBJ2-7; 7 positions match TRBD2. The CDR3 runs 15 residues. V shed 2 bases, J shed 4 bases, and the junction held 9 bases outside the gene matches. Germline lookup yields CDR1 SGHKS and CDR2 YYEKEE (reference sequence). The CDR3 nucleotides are TGTGCCAGCAGCTTCGACGCGGGAGTAGGTTACGAGCAGTACTTC. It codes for CASSFDAGVGYEQYF.

CDR3 loop: CASSPRLAGGLSYNEQFF. DNA of the CDR3: TGTGCCAGCTCACCAAGACTAGCGGGAGGCCTCTCCTACAATGAGCAGTTCTTC. The chain has TRBV18 and TRBJ2-1, with 13 nucleotides matching TRBD2. Per germline, CDR1 KGHSH and CDR2 LQKENI. Trimming at V came to 2 bases and at J to 0 bases, leaving 4 bases not matched to a gene. The CDR3 length is 18 residues. The variable domain in full, with the rest retrieved from reference TRBV18 and TRBJ2-1, is NAGVMQNPRHLVRRRGQEARLRCSPMKGHSHVYWYRQLPEEGLKFMVYLQKENIIDESGMPKERFSAEFPKEGPSILRIQQVVRGDSAAYFCASSPRLAGGLSYNEQFFGPGTRLTVL.

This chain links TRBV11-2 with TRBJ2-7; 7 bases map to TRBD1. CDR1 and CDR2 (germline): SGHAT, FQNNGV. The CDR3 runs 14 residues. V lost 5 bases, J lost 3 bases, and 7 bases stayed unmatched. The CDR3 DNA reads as TGTGCCAGCAGCCCTCGACAGGGCCTCTACGAGCAGTACGTC. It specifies CASSPRQGLYEQYV.